These 20 T cell receptor beta chains came from one sample sequenced in a study of cytomegalovirus exposure and HLA in healthy donors. Assay: immunoSEQ multiplex PCR; the TCRdb copy retains only in-frame clones and omits some. Found here are 150,000 to 200,000 clones, roughly 84% of them singletons; the top ten hold 10% to 13%. The specimen was PBMCs. Receptor source: a man aged 30 to 45 in good health and CMV-seropositive.

To note about this clone: The sample contains more than one DNA sequence encoding this CDR3. The chain links TRBV9 to TRBJ1-3; D not resolved. Looked up from germline, CDR1 is SGDLS and CDR2 is YYNGEE. The V gene lost 0 bases and the J gene lost 4 bases, with 8 bases spanning the gap. The CDR3 has 14 amino acids. This CDR3 reads CASSVGPGGNTIYF. Written as DNA, the CDR3 is TGTGCCAGCAGCGTAGGCCCGGGAGGAAACACCATATATTTT.

The chain carries TRBV5-4 and TRBJ1-2, with D perhaps TRBD1 (6 bases). The CDR3 has 14 residues. CDR1 SGHNT and CDR2 YYREEE come from the germline V gene (reference sequence). V lost 2 bases and J 7 bases, leaving 15 bases between the germline ends. The CDR3 DNA follows: TGTGCCAGCAGCTTCGTAGGGACACGGATTGGCTACACCTTC. Residues: CASSFVGTRIGYTF. The variable domain in full, completed from reference TRBV5-4 and TRBJ1-2, reads ETGVTQSPTHLIKTRGQQVTLRCSSQSGHNTVSWYQQALGQGPQFIFQYYREEENGRGNFPPRFSGLQFPNYSSELNVNALELDDSALYLCASSFVGTRIGYTFGSGTRLTVV.

The rearrangement links TRBV5-4 to TRBJ2-3, with TRBD2 matching 8 bases. Unmatched junction bases numbered 5, after V lost 0 bases and J lost 2 bases. CDR1 is SGHNT and CDR2 is YYREEE in the germline V gene (reference sequence). The CDR3 runs 16 residues. The CDR3 spells CASSLASGGATDTQYF. Written as DNA, the CDR3 is TGTGCCAGCAGCTTGGCGAGCGGGGGAGCCACAGATACGCAGTATTTT.

This clone was counted only a few times. The chain links TRBV30 to TRBJ1-2, with 7 positions matching TRBD1. CDR1 is GTSNPN and CDR2 is SVGIG in the germline V gene (reference sequence). V trimming: 2 bases; J trimming: 7 bases; junction bases outside the gene matches: 4. This CDR3 is built from 12 residues. Here the CDR3 reads CAWSPRQGGYTF. CDR3 DNA sequence: TGTGCCTGGAGTCCCCGACAGGGTGGCTACACCTTC.

The chain carries TRBV30 and TRBJ2-3; D possibly corresponds to TRBD2 (6 bases). Trimming stripped 5 bases from V and 0 bases from J, with 12 bases between. This CDR3 has 14 residues. The germline V gene has CDR1 GTSNPN and CDR2 SVGIG (reference sequence). CDR3 residues: CAWSVAASTDTQYF. The CDR3 DNA follows: TGTGCCTGGTCAGTAGCGGCTAGCACAGATACGCAGTATTTT.

The chain joins TRBV7-3 to TRBJ2-3; D gene unclear. The CDR3 is 13 amino acids. Trimming stripped 4 bases from V and 4 bases from J, with 9 bases between. Germline values: CDR1 SGHTA, CDR2 FQGTGA. The CDR3 DNA follows: TGTGCCAGCAGCTCTCTATTGCCAGATACGCAGTATTTT. Translating gives CASSSLLPDTQYF.

The chain has TRBV7-2 and TRBJ1-1, with a possible D match to TRBD1 (6 bases). The CDR3 is made up of 15 amino acids. The V end lost 5 bases, the J end lost 0 bases, and 13 bases lay between the germline ends. Germline values: CDR1 SGHTA, CDR2 FQGNSA. The CDR3: CASSPGQSMNTEAFF. The CDR3 nucleotides read TGTGCCAGCAGCCCTGGACAGTCGATGAACACTGAAGCTTTCTTT.

This clone was seen a single time. This sequence joins TRBV30 and TRBJ2-7; the D gene is possibly TRBD1 (6 bases). V was shortened by 1 base and J by 3 bases, with 10 bases between the two germline ends. Germline lookup yields CDR1 GTSNPN and CDR2 SVGIG (reference sequence). This CDR3 is 13 amino acids long. Here the CDR3 DNA reads TGTGCCTGGAGTGAGGGGGAAAACTACGAGCAGTACTTC. Protein product: CAWSEGENYEQYF.

In the case of this clone: One junction end does not reproduce the germline sequence, and a read error may be involved. Other DNA variants within this sample encode the same CDR3. The chain recombines TRBV7-9 with TRBJ1-2; TRBD1 agrees at 7 bases. CDR1 and CDR2 from the germline V gene are SEHNR and FQNEAQ (reference sequence). The length of the CDR3 is 14 residues. CDR3 sequence (DNA): TGCGCCAGCAGCGGTGAGACAGGGAACTATGGCTACACCTTC. This translates into CASSGETGNYGYTF.

J is TRBJ2-1 and V is TRBV14, with TRBD1 matching 7 bases. The CDR3 sequence is 12 residues long. Germline V gives CDR1 SGHDN, CDR2 FVKESK. Trimming at V came to 5 bases and at J to 14 bases, leaving 9 bases not matched to a gene. The CDR3 DNA reads TGTGCCAGCAGCTTTTCCCAGGGGGACAAGTTCTTC. Translation gives CASSFSQGDKFF. The full variable domain, rest sourced from reference TRBV14 and TRBJ2-1, is EAGVTQFPSHSVIEKGQTVTLRCDPISGHDNLYWYRRVMGKEIKFLLHFVKESKQDESGMPNNRFLAERTGGTYSTLKVQPAELEDSGVYFCASSFSQGDKFFGPGTRLTVL.

The chain uses TRBV28 and TRBJ1-5, with unresolved D. The V and J ends lost 8 bases and 3 bases respectively, with 11 bases between them. CDR1 is MDHEN and CDR2 is SYDVKM in the germline V gene. CDR3 length equals 13 residues. CDR3 in amino acids: CASLMADNQPQHF. CDR3 nucleotide sequence: TGTGCCAGCCTTATGGCAGACAATCAGCCCCAGCATTTT.

The J gene is TRBJ2-7, the V gene TRBV9; D is possibly TRBD1 (6 bases). Trimming removed 4 bases at V and 3 bases at J, with 17 bases between. Germline V lookup: CDR1 SGDLS, CDR2 YYNGEE. The CDR3 runs 15 residues. For the CDR3, the DNA is TGTGCCAGCAGCCAGGGGCGAGCGGCGGGCTACGAGCAGTACTTC. Translating gives CASSQGRAAGYEQYF.

This clone has only one observation. The chain links TRBV4-2 to TRBJ2-2, with 9 bases identical to TRBD2. Germline trimming cut 0 bases from V and 3 bases from J; bases unmatched to any gene: 8. Germline V lookup: CDR1 LGHNA, CDR2 YNFKEQ. The CDR3 spans 18 residues. The CDR3 region has the DNA TGTGCCAGCAGCCAAGAGACAGCGGGAGGCCCCCACACCGGGGAGCTGTTTTTT. Its protein product is CASSQETAGGPHTGELFF.

V and J are TRBV6-5 and TRBJ1-6; the D gene is possibly TRBD1 (5 bases). CDR1 and CDR2 from the germline V gene are MNHEY and SVGAGI. This CDR3 comprises 13 residues. V lost 6 bases, J lost 9 bases, and 12 bases lay in between. The CDR3 sequence is CASRTAGASPLHF. Written as DNA, the CDR3 is TGTGCCAGCAGGACAGCCGGCGCTTCACCCCTCCACTTT.

The chain uses TRBV4-1 and TRBJ2-2; 10 positions match TRBD1. The junction had 7 bases not matched to a gene; V was cut back by 0 bases and J by 6 bases. The germline V gene encodes CDR1 MGHRA and CDR2 YSYEKL. This CDR3 contains 17 residues. CDR3 residues: CASSQDTGTGVSGELFF. Here the CDR3 DNA reads TGCGCCAGCAGCCAAGATACGGGGACAGGGGTTTCCGGGGAGCTGTTTTTT.

The chain joins TRBV5-1 to TRBJ2-2; 7 bases fit TRBD2. In germline, CDR1 is SGHRS, CDR2 YFSETQ. V lost 5 bases, J lost 4 bases, and 5 bases stayed unmatched. This CDR3 contains 14 residues. In nucleotides, the CDR3 is TGCGCCAGCAGGAGGGAGGGCTCCACCGGGGAGCTGTTTTTT. It codes for CASRREGSTGELFF.

The CDR3 is CASSERGPGPDTQYF. The CDR3 DNA follows: TGTGCCAGCAGCGAAAGGGGGCCAGGGCCAGATACGCAGTATTTT. This sequence joins TRBV6-5 and TRBJ2-3, with 7 bases matching TRBD1. Trimming removed 6 bases from V and 4 bases from J; junction bases left unmatched: 10. The germline V gene has CDR1 MNHEY and CDR2 SVGAGI. CDR3 size: 15 residues.

V usage is TRBV7-3 and J usage is TRBJ2-1; D is perhaps TRBD2 (6 bases). The V gene's germline CDR1 is SGHTA and CDR2 FQGTGA. The germline V and J ends were trimmed by 1 base and 0 bases, with 10 bases remaining between them. The CDR3 runs to 16 residues. The CDR3 DNA follows: TGTGCCAGCAGCTTAATTGGGACTCACTCCTACAATGAGCAGTTCTTC. Protein product: CASSLIGTHSYNEQFF.

The chain recombines TRBV10-2 with TRBJ2-2; 16 bases fit TRBD2. The CDR3 length is 18 residues. V lost 7 bases and J lost 4; bases outside the gene matches: 9. Germline CDR1 is WSHSY and CDR2 is SAAADI. CDR3 nucleotides: TGCGCCAGCAAAACCGGGACTAGCGGGAGGGCCGGCACCGGGGAGCTGTTTTTT. Protein sequence: CASKTGTSGRAGTGELFF.

This clone was counted once. This rearrangement joins TRBV28 to TRBJ2-2; weak D call: TRBD1 (5 bases). The CDR3 has 12 residues. V lost 10 bases to trimming and J lost 4 bases, with 10 bases between them. Germline V gives CDR1 MDHEN, CDR2 SYDVKM. For the CDR3, the DNA is TGTGCCACACACAGGTTCACCGGGGAGCTGTTTTTT. It encodes CATHRFTGELFF.